This TCR beta chain came from a study of blood T cell repertoires in COVID-19. Background on the study: Cohort 3 donors were reported recovered after two negative PCRs, clearance, or symptom resolution. Sites across the United States, Italy and Spain contributed samples from acute and convalescent COVID-19.

Method: immunoSEQ multiplex PCR; TCRdb's copy keeps in-frame clones and lacks some. The sample holds around 360,000 clones, more than 75% seen once. Participants were aged about 18 to 100 years, lived in about 26 US areas, and enrolled virtually. The CDR3 runs to 17 residues. With 5 bases clipped from V and 5 bases from J, the junction kept 17 bases outside the gene matches. Germline V gives CDR1 SEHNR, CDR2 FQNEAQ (reference sequence). This chain connects TRBV7-9 to TRBJ2-5; 7 positions agree with TRBD1. This receptor was obtained from a man aged 40-49 years in a cohort exposed to, infected with or recovered from COVID-19 (not recorded which). The sequenced sample consisted of PBMCs or T cells enriched from blood (not recorded which). CDR3 protein: CASSKETGLVGSETQYF. In DNA, the CDR3 is TGTGCCAGCAGCAAAGAGACAGGGCTAGTGGGCTCGGAGACCCAGTACTTC.